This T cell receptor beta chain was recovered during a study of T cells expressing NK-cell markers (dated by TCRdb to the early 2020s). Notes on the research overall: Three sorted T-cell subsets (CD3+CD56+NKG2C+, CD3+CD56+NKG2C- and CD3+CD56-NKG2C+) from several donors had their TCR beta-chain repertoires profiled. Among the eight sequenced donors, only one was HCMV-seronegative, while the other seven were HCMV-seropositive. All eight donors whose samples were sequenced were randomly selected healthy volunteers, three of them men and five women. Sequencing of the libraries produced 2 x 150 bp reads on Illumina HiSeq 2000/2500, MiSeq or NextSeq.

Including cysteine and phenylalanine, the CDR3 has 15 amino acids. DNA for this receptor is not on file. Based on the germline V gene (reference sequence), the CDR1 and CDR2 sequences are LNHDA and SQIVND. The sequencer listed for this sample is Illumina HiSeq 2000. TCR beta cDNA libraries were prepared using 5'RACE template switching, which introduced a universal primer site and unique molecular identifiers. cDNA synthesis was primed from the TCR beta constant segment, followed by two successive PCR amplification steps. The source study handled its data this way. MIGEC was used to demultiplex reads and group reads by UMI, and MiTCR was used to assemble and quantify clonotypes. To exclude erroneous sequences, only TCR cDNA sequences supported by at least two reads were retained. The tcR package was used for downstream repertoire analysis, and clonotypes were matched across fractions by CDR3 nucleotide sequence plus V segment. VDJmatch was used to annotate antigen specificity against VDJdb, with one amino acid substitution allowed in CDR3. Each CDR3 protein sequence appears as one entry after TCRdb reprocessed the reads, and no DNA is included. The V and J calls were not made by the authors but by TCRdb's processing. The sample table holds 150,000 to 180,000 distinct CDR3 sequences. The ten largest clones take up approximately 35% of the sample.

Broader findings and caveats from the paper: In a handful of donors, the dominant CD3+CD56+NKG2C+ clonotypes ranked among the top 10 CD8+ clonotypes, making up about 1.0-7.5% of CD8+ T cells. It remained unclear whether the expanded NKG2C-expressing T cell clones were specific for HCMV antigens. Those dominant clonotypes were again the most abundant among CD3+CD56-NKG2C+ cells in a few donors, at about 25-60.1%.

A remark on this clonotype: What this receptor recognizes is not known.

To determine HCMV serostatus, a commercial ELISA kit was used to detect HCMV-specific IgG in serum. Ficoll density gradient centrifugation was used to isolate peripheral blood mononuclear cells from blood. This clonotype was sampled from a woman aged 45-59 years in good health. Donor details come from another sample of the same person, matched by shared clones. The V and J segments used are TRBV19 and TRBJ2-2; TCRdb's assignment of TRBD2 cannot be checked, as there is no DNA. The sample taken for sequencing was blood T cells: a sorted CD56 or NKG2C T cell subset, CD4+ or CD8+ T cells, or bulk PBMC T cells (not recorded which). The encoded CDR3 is CASSIRRETTGELFF.